This T cell receptor (beta chain) appears in the sequencing data of a study of cytomegalovirus exposure and HLA in healthy donors. Study-wide results and caveats: Links to common viral pathogens appeared, in a later analysis, for several of the most significant clusters. In vitro checks showed that a few CMV-associated chains really do target CMV antigens.

Germline V gene data show CDR1 as PRHDT and CDR2 as FYEKMQ (reference sequence). This CDR3 is built from 18 residues. V shed 5 bases, J shed 0 bases, and the junction held 12 bases outside the gene matches. Amplification used 60 Vbeta primers and 13 Jbeta primers. Data came from immunoSEQ multiplex PCR; TCRdb stores just in-frame clones and leaves some out. The sample yields about 140,000 clones, over 70% seen once. A remark on this clone: What it recognizes is unknown. This sample also contains other DNA sequences that code for the same CDR3.

Whereas donors were nominally healthy upon sampling, unrecorded immune exposures were probable. The TCR sequence derives from a woman between 40 and 55 years old in good health and CMV-seronegative. The chain links TRBV13 to TRBJ1-3; 8 bases are shared with TRBD1. Sample: PBMCs. Here the CDR3 reads CASSLERQGLFSGNTIYF. Written as DNA, the CDR3 is TGTGCCAGCAGCCTAGAGCGACAGGGGTTATTCTCTGGAAACACCATATATTTT.